The sequence of this TCR beta chain was determined in a study of identical twins. Per germline, CDR1 MNHEY and CDR2 SMNVEV (reference sequence). Trimming removed 2 bases at V and 4 bases at J, with 15 bases between. CDR3 size: 17 residues. Via MiXCR, TCRdb re-called the 5' RACE reads, giving one row per CDR3 protein. The profile shows 1.5 million to 2 million distinct CDR3 sequences, 25% to 35% of them singletons. Overall study results and limits: In beta out-of-frame sequences, the excess sharing between twins was weaker.

This clonotype showed up just a few times. Its antigen is still unknown. This clonotype was obtained from a newborn girl in good health. The gene calls are TRBV27 and TRBJ1-6; no definite D call. Sequences were obtained from cord blood. CDR3 in DNA: TGTGCCAGCAGTTTAGCCGGCGCCACCCATTATAATTCACCCCTCCACTTT. Protein: CASSLAGATHYNSPLHF.